A single sample is the source of the 25 T cell receptor beta chains below, sequenced in a study of blood T cell repertoires in COVID-19. Measured with immunoSEQ multiplex PCR; TCRdb has only the in-frame clones, and not every one. The profile covers some 180,000 clones, with 85% appearing a single time and around 8.9% taken by the ten largest. The source material was peripheral blood. Receptors were obtained from an elderly woman with COVID-19, enrolled during active disease.

The chain uses TRBV7-9 and TRBJ1-2, with TRBD1 matching over 7 bases. Losses at the gene ends were 5 bases for V and 4 bases for J; bases not matched to a gene: 7. The CDR3 length is 14 residues. In germline, CDR1 is SEHNR, CDR2 FQNEAQ (reference sequence). CDR3 in amino acids: CASSQPAGGYGYTF. In DNA form, the CDR3 reads TGTGCCAGCAGCCAGCCGGCAGGGGGCTATGGCTACACCTTC.

The rearrangement joins TRBV5-1 to TRBJ2-2; 10 positions match TRBD2. This CDR3 is 17 amino acids long. V lost 1 base, J lost 8 bases, and 11 bases stayed unmatched. CDR1 and CDR2 from the germline V gene are SGHRS and YFSETQ. The CDR3 here is CASSLIAGGPFVGELFF. Written as DNA, the CDR3 is TGCGCCAGCAGCTTGATAGCGGGGGGCCCCTTCGTTGGGGAGCTGTTTTTT. Drawing the rest from reference TRBV5-1 and TRBJ2-2, the complete variable domain is KAGVTQTPRYLIKTRGQQVTLSCSPISGHRSVSWYQQTPGQGLQFLFEYFSETQRNKGNFPGRFSGRQFSNSRSEMNVSTLELGDSALYLCASSLIAGGPFVGELFFGEGSRLTVL.

The table lists this clone with a count of one. The chain has TRBV3-1 (or the pseudogene TRBV3-2) and TRBJ2-1; 9 bases match TRBD2. From germline, CDR1 is LGHDT and CDR2 YNNKEL (reference sequence). V lost 3 bases and J lost 7; bases outside the gene matches: 4. The CDR3 covers 14 residues. The CDR3 DNA reads TGTGCCAGCAGCCAGGGCGGGAGGGCAAATGAGCAGTTCTTC. As protein: CASSQGGRANEQFF.

The rearrangement links TRBV3-1 (or the pseudogene TRBV3-2) to TRBJ2-7; D is possibly TRBD2 (7 bases). Trimming took 2 bases from V and 3 from J, leaving 29 bases between them. Germline V gene lookup returns CDR1 LGHDT and CDR2 YNNKEL (reference sequence). The CDR3 spans 20 residues. The CDR3 DNA sequence: TGTGCCAGCAGCCAACCAGACAGGACCCTGTGGGGGGAGGGCCTCTACGAGCAGTACTTC. Encoded protein: CASSQPDRTLWGEGLYEQYF.

This chain uses TRBV18 with TRBJ2-7; possibly TRBD1 for D (5 bases). Trimming left V 3 bases short and J 4 bases short, with 10 bases between. The germline V gene encodes CDR1 KGHSH and CDR2 LQKENI. The CDR3 covers 13 residues. The CDR3 DNA reads as TGTGCCAGCTCACCCCAGGGAACGTACGAGCAGTACTTC. As protein: CASSPQGTYEQYF.

The chain employs TRBV25-1 and TRBJ2-2, with TRBD1 matching 10 bases. This CDR3 region has 16 residues. The germline CDR1 and CDR2 sequences are MGHDK and SYGVNS. The V segment lost 3 bases and the J segment 3 bases; nucleotides outside the gene matches: 4. In DNA, the CDR3 is TGTGCCAGCAGTGATCCTGGGACAGGGGACACCGGGGAGCTGTTTTTT. It encodes CASSDPGTGDTGELFF. Full variable domain (rest looked up from reference TRBV25-1 and TRBJ2-2): EADIYQTPRYLVIGTGKKITLECSQTMGHDKMYWYQQDPGMELHLIHYSYGVNSTEKGDLSSESTVSRIRTEHFPLTLESARPSHTSQYLCASSDPGTGDTGELFFGEGSRLTVL.

The chain uses TRBV4-2 and TRBJ2-3; 7 bases align to TRBD2. V lost 0 bases to trimming and J lost 0 bases; unmatched junction nucleotides: 12. Germline V gene lookup returns CDR1 LGHNA and CDR2 YNFKEQ. CDR3 length equals 19 residues. CDR3 DNA sequence: TGTGCCAGCAGCCAAGATCGTCCAGCGGGGAGAACTAGCACAGATACGCAGTATTTT. Its protein is CASSQDRPAGRTSTDTQYF.

The chain carries TRBV9 and TRBJ1-2; 9 nucleotides line up with TRBD1. Germline CDR1 SGDLS, CDR2 YYNGEE. This CDR3 is built from 16 residues. V was pared by 2 bases and J by 8 bases, with 13 bases of the junction left unmatched. The CDR3: CASSVLSIDRGDGYTF. The CDR3 DNA reads as TGTGCCAGCAGCGTCCTTAGTATTGACAGGGGGGACGGCTACACCTTC.

The CDR3 loop is CASSLGSTGTTEAFF. The CDR3 DNA reads as TGTGCCAGCAGCTTAGGCTCAACAGGGACCACTGAAGCTTTCTTT. This chain joins TRBV7-3 and TRBJ1-1; maybe TRBD1 (6 bases). Trimming took off 2 bases at V and 4 bases at J, with 14 bases between the two ends. Germline lookup yields CDR1 SGHTA and CDR2 FQGTGA. The CDR3 consists of 15 residues.

V is TRBV6-5 and J is TRBJ2-1; a weak D match, TRBD2 (5 bases). The CDR3 contains 12 residues. Trimming shortened V by 4 bases and J by 6 bases, and 7 bases separated the two germline ends. The V gene's germline CDR1 is MNHEY and CDR2 SVGAGI. The CDR3 nucleotides read TGTGCCAGCAGTTCGGACTCCAATGAGCAGTTCTTC. Amino acid sequence: CASSSDSNEQFF.

The rearrangement uses TRBV4-1 and TRBJ1-5, with D unclear. The germline gives CDR1 MGHRA, CDR2 YSYEKL. V was trimmed by 3 bases and J by 2 bases, leaving 11 bases between them. CDR3 size: 15 residues. This CDR3 reads CASSQVSVGNQPQHF. The DNA for the CDR3 is TGCGCCAGCAGCCAGGTTAGCGTGGGCAATCAGCCCCAGCATTTT.

The V and J genes are TRBV19 and TRBJ2-3, with 7 positions matching TRBD1. This CDR3 region has 15 residues. V was clipped by 5 bases and J by 0 bases; unmatched bases: 5. Germline values: CDR1 LNHDA, CDR2 SQIVND (reference sequence). The CDR3 region is CASSSRTGSTDTQYF. CDR3 DNA sequence: TGTGCCAGTAGTTCCCGGACAGGTAGCACAGATACGCAGTATTTT.

The chain carries TRBV18 and TRBJ2-2; 9 bases line up with TRBD2. CDR1 is KGHSH, CDR2 LQKENI, per germline. The V gene end was trimmed by 3 bases and the J gene end by 5 bases; junction bases not matched to a gene: 10. The CDR3 spans 17 residues. CDR3 DNA sequence: TGTGCCAGCTCACCGGTGTTCGGACTAGCGAGGACCGGGGAGCTGTTTTTT. It translates to CASSPVFGLARTGELFF.

The genes are TRBV5-6 and TRBJ2-7, with TRBD1 matching over 7 bases. The CDR3 is 14 residues long. Per germline, CDR1 SGHDT and CDR2 YYEEEE. V was pared by 5 bases and J by 1 base, with 6 bases of the junction left unmatched. CDR3 in amino acids: CASSWGQRSYEQYF. CDR3 sequence (DNA): TGTGCCAGCAGTTGGGGACAGCGGTCCTACGAGCAGTACTTC.

This clone was recorded once. The chain recombines TRBV6-5 with TRBJ1-2; weak D call: TRBD1 (5 bases). Germline V CDR1 and CDR2: MNHEY, SVGAGI. The CDR3 is 14 amino acids. V dropped 8 bases and J dropped 8 bases, with 21 bases sitting between them. CDR3 region: CASLNREWGGGYTF. In nucleotides, the CDR3 is TGTGCCAGCCTCAACCGGGAGTGGGGGGGAGGCTACACCTTC.

This clone has a handful of counts. The V and J genes are TRBV7-6 and TRBJ1-1; a possible D gene is TRBD1 (6 bases). The V gene lost 6 bases and the J gene lost 9 bases, with 20 bases spanning the gap. Germline CDR1 reads SGHVS; CDR2 reads FNYEAQ. The CDR3 has 14 residues. Written as DNA, the CDR3 is TGTGCCAGCAGTTTATCCGGACCGGGGGGCAAAGCTTTCTTT. This encodes CASSLSGPGGKAFF.

J is TRBJ2-7 and V is TRBV15; TRBD1 agrees at 9 bases. V lost 4 bases to trimming and J lost 3 bases; unmatched junction nucleotides: 7. The CDR3 is 15 amino acids. From germline, CDR1 is LNHNV and CDR2 YYDKDF (reference sequence). This chain's CDR3 is CATSKPGTGYYEQYF. DNA of the CDR3: TGTGCCACCAGCAAGCCGGGGACAGGGTACTACGAGCAGTACTTC.

This clone was detected once. The chain employs TRBV10-2 and TRBJ2-1; the match to TRBD2 covers 11 bases. The CDR3 length is 14 residues. After removal of 7 bases from V and 6 bases from J, the junction contained 5 bases not matched to a gene. Germline V gene sequence: CDR1 WSHSY, CDR2 SAAADI. As DNA, the CDR3 is TGCGCCAGCATCCAGGGACTAGCGGTCAATGAGCAGTTCTTC. Amino acids: CASIQGLAVNEQFF.

The V gene is TRBV10-3, the J gene TRBJ1-1; TRBD1 aligns across 7 bases. V was pared by 11 bases and J by 0 bases, with 6 bases of the junction left unmatched. There are 13 residues in the CDR3. Germline CDR1 reads ENHRY; CDR2 reads SYGVKD. CDR3 protein: CAAGTAMNTEAFF. The DNA for the CDR3 is TGTGCCGCTGGGACAGCGATGAACACTGAAGCTTTCTTT.

J is TRBJ1-2 and V is TRBV5-6, with a tentative D call TRBD1 (5 bases). Germline V gives CDR1 SGHDT, CDR2 YYEEEE. The CDR3 extends over 11 amino acids. V lost 7 bases to trimming and J lost 6 bases, with 10 bases between them. CDR3 DNA sequence: TGTGCCAGCCTGGGGGGTCATGGCTACACCTTC. It specifies CASLGGHGYTF.

This clone was recorded a few times. V usage is TRBV5-5 and J usage is TRBJ2-6, with D unresolved. Trimming took 4 bases from V and 4 from J, leaving 9 bases between them. This CDR3 is built from 14 residues. Germline CDR1 is SGHKS and CDR2 is YYEKEE (reference sequence). As DNA, the CDR3 is TGTGCCAGCAGCACAACCGCCGGGGCCAACGTCCTGACTTTC. Residues: CASSTTAGANVLTF.

The rearrangement joins TRBV18 to TRBJ2-7; D is possibly TRBD1 (6 bases). Germline values: CDR1 KGHSH, CDR2 LQKENI. The ends were cut back, 2 bases at V and 2 bases at J, with 10 bases in the middle. The CDR3 has 14 amino acids. CDR3 nucleotide sequence: TGTGCCAGCTCACCAGGGGGCAGCCCCTACGAGCAGTACTTC. Translated, it gives CASSPGGSPYEQYF.

V and J are TRBV15 and TRBJ2-1, with a tentative D call TRBD2 (6 bases). V lost 0 bases and J 6 bases, leaving 12 bases between the germline ends. Looked up from germline, CDR1 is LNHNV and CDR2 is YYDKDF (reference sequence). This CDR3 comprises 15 residues. CDR3 in amino acids: CATSRDAGLGNEQFF. For the CDR3, the DNA is TGTGCCACCAGCAGAGATGCGGGACTGGGCAATGAGCAGTTCTTC.

This chain links TRBV2 with TRBJ1-5, with D hard to call. V gave up 3 bases and J gave up 6 bases, with 12 bases separating them. The CDR3 is 14 amino acids. CDR1 and CDR2 (germline): SNHLY, FYNNEI. CDR3 sequence reads: CASSDKERSQPQHF. The CDR3 region has the DNA TGTGCCAGCAGTGACAAAGAACGGAGTCAGCCCCAGCATTTT. Full variable domain (rest looked up from reference TRBV2 and TRBJ1-5): EPEVTQTPSHQVTQMGQEVILRCVPISNHLYFYWYRQILGQKVEFLVSFYNNEISEKSEIFDDQFSVERPDGSNFTLKIRSTKLEDSAMYFCASSDKERSQPQHFGDGTRLSIL.

The chain links TRBV6-8 to TRBJ1-4, with D hard to call. Trimming removed 6 bases from V and 11 bases from J, with 13 bases in between. The germline gives CDR1 MNHGY, CDR2 SAAAGT. The CDR3 covers 12 residues. The CDR3 nucleotides read TGTGCCAGCAGACCGGTCGGGAGGAAACTGTTTTTT. Protein: CASRPVGRKLFF.